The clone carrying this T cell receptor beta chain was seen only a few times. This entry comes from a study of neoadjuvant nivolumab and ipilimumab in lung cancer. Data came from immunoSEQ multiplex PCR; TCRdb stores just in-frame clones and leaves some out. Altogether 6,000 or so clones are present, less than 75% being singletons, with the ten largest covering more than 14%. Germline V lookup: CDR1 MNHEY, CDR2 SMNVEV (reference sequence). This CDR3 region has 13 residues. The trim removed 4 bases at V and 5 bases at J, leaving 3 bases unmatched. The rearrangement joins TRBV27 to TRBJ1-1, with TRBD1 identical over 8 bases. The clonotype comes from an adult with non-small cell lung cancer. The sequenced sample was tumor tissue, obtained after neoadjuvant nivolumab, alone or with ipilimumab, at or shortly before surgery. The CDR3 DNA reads TGTGCCAGCAGTTCAGGGGGCAATACTGAAGCTTTCTTT. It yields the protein CASSSGGNTEAFF.